This TCR beta chain was identified in a study of tumor-infiltrating lymphocytes in oesophageal squamous cell carcinoma. TCRdb processed the PCR reads anew with MiXCR; each CDR3 protein has one entry. This sample has 15,000 to 20,000 distinct CDR3 sequences, with roughly 40% found just once. Sequencing was done on a sample of esophageal tumor tissue. This TCR was sampled from a male donor with esophageal squamous cell carcinoma.

CDR3 protein: CASSPRGSFTGELFF. CDR3 bases: TGTGCCAGCAGCCCTCGGGGGTCCTTCACCGGGGAGCTGTTTTTT. V gene TRBV7-9 combines with J gene TRBJ2-2; D possibly corresponds to TRBD2 (6 bases). The germline gives CDR1 SEHNR, CDR2 FQNEAQ (reference sequence). V dropped 5 bases and J dropped 4 bases, with 14 bases sitting between them. The CDR3 consists of 15 residues.